This passage covers 21 T cell receptor beta chains from one sample sequenced in a study of T cells in Graves' hyperthyroidism and ophthalmopathy (dated by TCRdb to the late 2010s). The method behind the library was multiplex PCR. Sequencing was carried out with an Illumina HiSeq 2000. The TCR beta CDR3 regions were amplified from the RNA transcripts. For the first round of RT-PCR on the TCR CDR3, the HTBI primer set was used together with the Qiagen OneStep RT-PCR kit. TCRdb applied fastp at Q25 and MiXCR to the public reads, then kept only in-frame beta chains. Each entry merges the rows of one CDR3 protein and shows their most common DNA and genes. The sample data list some 340,000 distinct CDR3 sequences, and around 15% of these were observed just once. Approximately 35% of the sample rests with the top ten. The sequenced sample consisted of blood. All receptors derive from a woman aged 40-49 years with Graves' ophthalmopathy.

This clonotype was found many times. This chain joins TRBV6-1 and TRBJ2-3; D ambiguous. Trimming shortened V by 7 bases and J by 4 bases, and 15 bases separated the two germline ends. The CDR3 sequence is 14 residues long. Germline assignment: CDR1 MNHNS and CDR2 SASEGT. CDR3 in amino acids: CASTRFAVPDTQYF. The CDR3 bases are TGTGCCAGCACCCGATTCGCGGTCCCAGATACGCAGTATTTT.

V usage is TRBV19 and J usage is TRBJ1-5; maybe TRBD1 (5 bases). CDR1 is LNHDA and CDR2 is SQIVND in the germline V gene (reference sequence). The CDR3 extends over 15 amino acids. The germline V and J ends were trimmed by 5 bases and 5 bases, with 16 bases remaining between them. The CDR3 DNA reads as TGTGCCAGTAGTCCCCCGGGACGCAAATATCAGCCCCAGCATTTT. Translated, it gives CASSPPGRKYQPQHF.

Details on this clonotype: This may arise from a read error, as a much more abundant clone is one base away. V usage is TRBV20-1 and J usage is TRBJ2-7; 7 bases fit TRBD2. CDR3 length equals 13 residues. J lost 6 bases, V lost 3 bases, and 8 bases had no gene match. CDR1 DFQATT and CDR2 SNEGSKA come from the germline V gene (reference sequence). The CDR3 here is CSASGLVGREQYF. The CDR3 DNA is TGCAGTGCTAGCGGACTAGTGGGGCGCGAGCAGTACTTC.

A few counts support this clonotype. The chain recombines TRBV20-1 with TRBJ2-3; possible D gene TRBD2, 6 bases. CDR1 and CDR2 from the germline V gene are DFQATT and SNEGSKA (reference sequence). Deletions cut 6 bases from V and 2 bases from J, with 15 bases between. The CDR3 sequence is 14 residues long. CDR3 nucleotide sequence: TGCAGTGCCAACGGGGGACTGTACACAGATACGCAGTATTTT. It translates to CSANGGLYTDTQYF.

The chain links TRBV3-1 to TRBJ2-5, with 8 bases aligning to TRBD2. This CDR3 has 16 amino acids. V was pared by 1 base and J by 5 bases, with 9 bases of the junction left unmatched. Germline CDR1 LGHDT, CDR2 YNNKEL (reference sequence). The CDR3 reads CASSQVGAGGRETQYF. CDR3 sequence (DNA): TGTGCCAGCAGCCAAGTTGGGGCGGGAGGACGGGAGACCCAGTACTTC.

This clonotype has at least ten counts. No DNA is shown, since the ends of the CDR3 on it are uncertain; the CDR3 is the one TCRdb lists. The chain has TRBV25-1 and TRBJ1-1. The germline V gene encodes CDR1 MGHDK and CDR2 SYGVNS. The CDR3 region is 12 residues in length, termini included. The CDR3 sequence: CASSEWGGGTFF.

The J gene is TRBJ2-2, the V gene TRBV6-4, with no clear D. This CDR3 is built from 15 residues. V was shortened by 5 bases and J by 6 bases, with 16 bases between the two germline ends. Germline CDR1 MRHNA, CDR2 SNTAGT. As DNA, the CDR3 is TGTGCCAGCAGTCGGTCGGACCCACGGTCCGGGGAGCTGTTTTTT. It specifies CASSRSDPRSGELFF.

This clonotype was observed at least ten times. This chain uses TRBV14 with TRBJ1-6; D unresolved. The CDR3 runs to 14 residues. V dropped 1 base and J dropped 4 bases, with 5 bases sitting between them. Germline CDR1 and CDR2: SGHDN and FVKESK. The CDR3 is CASSQGRYNSPLHF. The DNA of the CDR3 is TGTGCCAGCAGCCAAGGGAGGTATAATTCACCCCTCCACTTT.

This clonotype was detected only a few times. The rearrangement joins TRBV20-1 to TRBJ1-3; TRBD1 aligns across 7 bases. The CDR3 contains 16 residues. V lost 5 bases, J lost 0 bases, and 10 bases stayed unmatched. Germline CDR1 and CDR2: DFQATT and SNEGSKA (reference sequence). The CDR3 coding sequence is TGCAGTGCTTACCCGATGACAGGGCGCTCTGGAAACACCATATATTTT. Translation: CSAYPMTGRSGNTIYF.

On this clonotype: This may stem from a read error, because a much larger clone lies one nucleotide away. V is TRBV27 and J is TRBJ1-2; D is unresolved. The V end was cut by 8 bases, the J end by 7 bases, with 17 bases between. This CDR3 has 13 residues. Germline V gives CDR1 MNHEY, CDR2 SMNVEV (reference sequence). This chain's CDR3 is CASGMGDGGGYTF. DNA for the CDR3: TGTGCCAGCGGTATGGGCGACGGAGGTGGCTACACCTTC.

This clonotype was found many times. V gene TRBV6-1 combines with J gene TRBJ1-6; 12 bases map to TRBD1. Trimming at V came to 6 bases and at J to 14 bases, leaving 11 bases not matched to a gene. The V gene's germline CDR1 is MNHNS and CDR2 SASEGT. This CDR3 spans 15 amino acids. Here the CDR3 reads CASRGQGASWGSLHF. CDR3 in DNA: TGTGCCAGCAGGGGACAGGGGGCCTCGTGGGGATCCCTCCACTTT.

This clonotype was detected only a few times. The V call is TRBV19, the J call TRBJ2-3; D may be TRBD2 (5 bases). This CDR3 contains 16 residues. V was clipped by 5 bases and J by 0 bases, with 15 bases between them. In germline, CDR1 is LNHDA, CDR2 SQIVND (reference sequence). CDR3 loop: CASSVGIRTSTDTQYF. The CDR3 nucleotides are TGTGCCAGTAGTGTCGGGATAAGAACTAGCACAGATACGCAGTATTTT.

This clonotype was detected many times. The chain uses TRBV7-9 and TRBJ2-1; 7 bases line up with TRBD2. CDR3 length: 12 residues. CDR1 is SEHNR and CDR2 is FQNEAQ in the germline V gene (reference sequence). V lost 4 bases, J lost 9 bases, and 3 bases stayed unmatched. DNA of the CDR3: TGTGCCAGCAGCTCCACTAGCGCTGAGCAGTTCTTC. It specifies CASSSTSAEQFF.

This clonotype was seen many times. This chain uses TRBV12-3 or TRBV12-4 with TRBJ1-4; the D is unclear. CDR3 length: 12 residues. V was trimmed by 3 bases and J by 8 bases, leaving 7 bases between them. The CDR3 reads CASSFEKEKLFF. CDR3 sequence (DNA): TGTGCCAGCAGTTTTGAGAAGGAAAAACTGTTTTTT.

This clonotype showed up many times. This CDR3 is CASSEDRGPGGYTF. CDR3 sequence (DNA): TGTGCCAGCAGTGAAGACAGGGGCCCTGGGGGCTACACCTTC. V gene TRBV2 combines with J gene TRBJ1-2; TRBD1 matches at 7 bases. Unmatched junction bases numbered 7, after V lost 1 base and J lost 8 bases. The CDR3 is 14 amino acids. Germline loops: CDR1 SNHLY, CDR2 FYNNEI. The variable domain in full, with the rest retrieved from reference TRBV2 and TRBJ1-2, is EPEVTQTPSHQVTQMGQEVILRCVPISNHLYFYWYRQILGQKVEFLVSFYNNEISEKSEIFDDQFSVERPDGSNFTLKIRSTKLEDSAMYFCASSEDRGPGGYTFGSGTRLTVV.

A few counts support this clonotype. The J gene is TRBJ1-1, the V gene TRBV3-1; D may be TRBD1 (5 bases). The V gene lost 0 bases and the J gene lost 7 bases, with 9 bases spanning the gap. Germline V CDR1 and CDR2: LGHDT, YNNKEL (reference sequence). The CDR3 is 13 amino acids. The CDR3 is CASSQEWDVEAFF. The CDR3 DNA is TGTGCCAGCAGCCAAGAGTGGGACGTTGAAGCTTTCTTT.

The V and J genes are TRBV5-5 and TRBJ2-3, with TRBD1 as a possible D gene (6 bases). Germline V gene data show CDR1 as SGHKS and CDR2 as YYEKEE (reference sequence). There are 14 residues in the CDR3. V lost 5 bases, J lost 4 bases, and 14 bases lay in between. The CDR3 DNA is TGTGCCAGCAGTTACCAAACAGGGCCAGATACGCAGTATTTT. It is translated as CASSYQTGPDTQYF. Combining the CDR3 with reference TRBV5-5 and TRBJ2-3 gives the whole variable domain DAGVTQSPTHLIKTRGQQVTLRCSPISGHKSVSWYQQVLGQGPQFIFQYYEKEERGRGNFPDRFSARQFPNYSSELNVNALLLGDSALYLCASSYQTGPDTQYFGPGTRLTVL.

As regards this clonotype: A much larger clonotype is one base distant, so this may be a read error. The chain recombines TRBV20-1 with TRBJ2-7; 7 positions agree with TRBD1. The DNA matches TRBJ2-1 better at its end, which makes the J call doubtful. Looked up from germline, CDR1 is DFQATT and CDR2 is SNEGSKA (reference sequence). This CDR3 spans 13 amino acids. CDR3 protein: CSARDRLPYEQFF. Here the CDR3 DNA reads TGCAGTGCTAGGGACAGGCTCCCCTACGAGCAGTTCTTC.

This clonotype was counted ten times or more. The V gene is TRBV20-1, the J gene TRBJ2-3, with a possible D match to TRBD2 (6 bases). With 4 bases removed from V and 3 bases from J, the gap between germline ends came to 17 bases. This CDR3 comprises 15 residues. The V gene's germline CDR1 is DFQATT and CDR2 SNEGSKA (reference sequence). Here the CDR3 DNA reads TGCAGTGCTACAGGGAGGCAGGGAATGACAGATACGCAGTATTTT. Its translation: CSATGRQGMTDTQYF.

This clonotype has just a few counts. The chain carries TRBV12-3 or TRBV12-4 and TRBJ1-1, with no clear D. The V gene lost 6 bases and the J gene lost 1 base, with 18 bases spanning the gap. The CDR3 loop spans 16 amino acids. As DNA, the CDR3 is TGTGCCAGCAGCCGTCAGCATGGGAGCGGGAACACTGAAGCTTTCTTT. Protein product: CASSRQHGSGNTEAFF.

This clonotype was counted many times. The chain employs TRBV27 and TRBJ2-5; 8 bases align to TRBD1. The length of the CDR3 is 14 residues. Germline V gives CDR1 MNHEY, CDR2 SMNVEV (reference sequence). V shed 0 bases and J 5 bases; nucleotides not matched to a gene: 2. CDR3 region: CASSLSNRGETQYF. The CDR3 coding sequence is TGTGCCAGCAGTTTATCGAACAGGGGGGAGACCCAGTACTTC.